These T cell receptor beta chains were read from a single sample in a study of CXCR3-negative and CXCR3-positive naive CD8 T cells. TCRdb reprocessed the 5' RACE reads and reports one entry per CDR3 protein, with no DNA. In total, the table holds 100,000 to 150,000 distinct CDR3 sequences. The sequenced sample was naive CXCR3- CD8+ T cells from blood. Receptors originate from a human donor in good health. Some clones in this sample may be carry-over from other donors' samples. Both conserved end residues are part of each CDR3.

CDR3 protein: CASSEWLAETSTGTQYF
V gene: TRBV2
J gene: TRBJ2-3

CDR3 protein: CASADRDTSNEQFF
V gene: TRBV7-9
J gene: TRBJ2-1

CDR3 protein: CASSTEGEQYF
V gene: TRBV12-3/TRBV12-4
J gene: TRBJ2-7

CDR3 protein: CASSSTGTRRVNEQFF
V gene: TRBV12-3/TRBV12-4
J gene: TRBJ2-1

CDR3 protein: CATSTNGGDGTYEQYF
V gene: TRBV15
J gene: TRBJ2-7

CDR3 protein: CASSDLSEKLFF
V gene: TRBV25-1
J gene: TRBJ1-4

CDR3 protein: CASSQFSDPNTEAFF
V gene: TRBV6-2/TRBV6-3
J gene: TRBJ1-1

CDR3 protein: CATSMGSTDTQYF
V gene: TRBV15
J gene: TRBJ2-3

CDR3 protein: CAGSSWQNTEAFF
V gene: TRBV28
J gene: TRBJ1-1

CDR3 protein: CASTGWALQGETGELFF
V gene: TRBV19
J gene: TRBJ2-2

CDR3 protein: CASSQTGKWVEQFF
V gene: TRBV5-4
J gene: TRBJ2-1

CDR3 protein: CATSGSVVPIHEQYF
V gene: TRBV24-1
J gene: TRBJ2-7

CDR3 protein: CASSLLAGGQETQYF
V gene: TRBV28
J gene: TRBJ2-5

CDR3 protein: CASSYLKGGELFF
V gene: TRBV6-5
J gene: TRBJ2-2

CDR3 protein: CASSLGAGVTGELFF
V gene: TRBV5-5
J gene: TRBJ2-2

CDR3 protein: CSVDSQGVTDTQYF
V gene: TRBV29-1
J gene: TRBJ2-3

CDR3 protein: CASSHATLAGWMNEQFF
V gene: TRBV6-2/TRBV6-3
J gene: TRBJ2-1

CDR3 protein: CASSDFTNSYNEQFF
V gene: TRBV12-3/TRBV12-4
J gene: TRBJ2-1

CDR3 protein: CASSTSDGQANYGYTF
V gene: TRBV28
J gene: TRBJ1-2

CDR3 protein: CASRSRGGGELFF
V gene: TRBV6-1
J gene: TRBJ2-2

CDR3 protein: CASSLGDISYEQYF
V gene: TRBV5-1
J gene: TRBJ2-7

CDR3 protein: CASSLRGANGNTIYF
V gene: TRBV5-4
J gene: TRBJ1-3

CDR3 protein: CASSLSGGGLDYEQYF
V gene: TRBV27
J gene: TRBJ2-7

CDR3 protein: CSVEGSAGGTYNEQFF
V gene: TRBV29-1
J gene: TRBJ2-1

CDR3 protein: CASSLGQDNEQFF
V gene: TRBV5-1
J gene: TRBJ2-1

CDR3 protein: CATSRRLAGEDEQYF
V gene: TRBV15
J gene: TRBJ2-7

CDR3 protein: CAWSGGRGFTEAFF
V gene: TRBV30
J gene: TRBJ1-1

CDR3 protein: CASSPGTGDTQYF
V gene: TRBV4-3
J gene: TRBJ2-3

CDR3 protein: CATSRDQGAVYGYTF
V gene: TRBV15
J gene: TRBJ1-2

CDR3 protein: CASSLEARVPTDTQYF
V gene: TRBV5-1
J gene: TRBJ2-3

CDR3 protein: CASSDNPWEGGEQFF
V gene: TRBV7-3
J gene: TRBJ2-1

CDR3 protein: CASKGGTSTDTQYF
V gene: TRBV19
J gene: TRBJ2-3

CDR3 protein: CAWSLAREQFF
V gene: TRBV30
J gene: TRBJ2-1

CDR3 protein: CASRLRADRHCFF
V gene: TRBV28
J gene: TRBJ1-4

CDR3 protein: CASSPGGLALYNEQFF
V gene: TRBV12-3/TRBV12-4
J gene: TRBJ2-1

CDR3 protein: CATGPIGLAGQETQYF
V gene: TRBV7-2
J gene: TRBJ2-5

CDR3 protein: CASSFGVAPYNEQFF
V gene: TRBV12-3/TRBV12-4
J gene: TRBJ2-1

CDR3 protein: CASSGTSGGPDTQYF
V gene: TRBV12-3/TRBV12-4
J gene: TRBJ2-3

CDR3 protein: CASSNPGGGRETQYF
V gene: TRBV2
J gene: TRBJ2-5

CDR3 protein: CASSLGVKETQYF
V gene: TRBV7-7
J gene: TRBJ2-5

CDR3 protein: CASSFGQLYEQYF
V gene: TRBV28
J gene: TRBJ2-7

CDR3 protein: CAWSGGDPSSTDTQYF
V gene: TRBV30
J gene: TRBJ2-3

CDR3 protein: CASSSEANQETQYF
V gene: TRBV7-8
J gene: TRBJ2-5

CDR3 protein: CSVEQGSTDTQYF
V gene: TRBV29-1
J gene: TRBJ2-3

CDR3 protein: CASKQGHNSPLHF
V gene: TRBV6-6
J gene: TRBJ1-6

CDR3 protein: CASSAHTVASTGELFF
V gene: TRBV7-6
J gene: TRBJ2-2

CDR3 protein: CASSQEKDWPGDTQYF
V gene: TRBV4-1
J gene: TRBJ2-3

CDR3 protein: CAISESKRGGYNEQFF
V gene: TRBV10-3
J gene: TRBJ2-1

CDR3 protein: CASSKCKRSDEKLFF
V gene: TRBV21-1
J gene: TRBJ1-4

CDR3 protein: CASSDTPGFGYTF
V gene: TRBV5-1
J gene: TRBJ1-2

CDR3 protein: CASANRRQMRYEQYF
V gene: TRBV5-6
J gene: TRBJ2-7

CDR3 protein: CASSYSMYGGYEQYF
V gene: TRBV6-6
J gene: TRBJ2-7

CDR3 protein: CASKPGTGGTEAFF
V gene: TRBV10-2
J gene: TRBJ1-1

CDR3 protein: CASSLSLGGVDEQYF
V gene: TRBV7-9
J gene: TRBJ2-7

CDR3 protein: CASSSPGPNLGNTEQYF
V gene: TRBV13
J gene: TRBJ2-7